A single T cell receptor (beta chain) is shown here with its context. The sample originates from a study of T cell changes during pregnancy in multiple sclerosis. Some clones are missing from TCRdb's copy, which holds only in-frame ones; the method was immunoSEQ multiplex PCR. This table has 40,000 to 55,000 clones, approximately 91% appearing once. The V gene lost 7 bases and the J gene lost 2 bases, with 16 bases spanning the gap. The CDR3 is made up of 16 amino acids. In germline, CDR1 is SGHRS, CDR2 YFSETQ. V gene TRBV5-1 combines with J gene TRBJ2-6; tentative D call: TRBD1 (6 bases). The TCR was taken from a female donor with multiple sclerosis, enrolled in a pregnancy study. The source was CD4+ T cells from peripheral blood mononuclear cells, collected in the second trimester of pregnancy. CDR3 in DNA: TGCGCCAGCGCAGAGCAGGGGTTTCCTGGGGCCAACGTCCTGACTTTC. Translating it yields CASAEQGFPGANVLTF. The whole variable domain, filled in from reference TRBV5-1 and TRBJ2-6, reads KAGVTQTPRYLIKTRGQQVTLSCSPISGHRSVSWYQQTPGQGLQFLFEYFSETQRNKGNFPGRFSGRQFSNSRSEMNVSTLELGDSALYLCASAEQGFPGANVLTFGAGSRLTVL.